The T cell receptor beta chain described here comes from a study of cytomegalovirus exposure and HLA in healthy donors. Study-wide points: In vitro data verified a few CMV-associated chains as specific for CMV antigens.

The CDR3 is made up of 18 amino acids. The germline V gene encodes CDR1 LGHNA and CDR2 YSLEER. V lost 0 bases and J lost 3; bases outside the gene matches: 9. Note on this clone: The antigen is undetermined.

Assay: immunoSEQ multiplex PCR; the TCRdb copy retains only in-frame clones and omits some. The data show roughly 300,000 clones, around 89% seen once. This sequence was found in a woman between 18 and 30 years old in good health and CMV-seronegative. The J gene is TRBJ2-2, the V gene TRBV4-3, with TRBD1 matching 8 bases. The sequenced sample consisted of PBMCs. In DNA form, the CDR3 reads TGCGCCAGCAGCCAAGATTCCCGGCAGGGGGCGGACACCGGGGAGCTGTTTTTT. It encodes CASSQDSRQGADTGELFF.